The 13 T cell receptor beta chains reported below all come from one sample, sequenced in a study of blood T cell repertoires in COVID-19. This table comes from immunoSEQ multiplex PCR, and its TCRdb copy is limited to in-frame clones, with some not included. The sample shows nearly 200,000 clones, around four fifths of them seen only once. Sequences were obtained from peripheral blood. These receptors were taken from a woman aged 70-85 years with active or convalescent COVID-19.

V gene TRBV7-2 combines with J gene TRBJ2-3; 7 bases are shared with TRBD2. The CDR3 has 16 residues. V trimming: 3 bases; J trimming: 6 bases; junction bases outside the gene matches: 12. Germline lookup yields CDR1 SGHTA and CDR2 FQGNSA. CDR3 sequence reads: CASSLGQRELPDTQYF. Here the CDR3 DNA reads TGTGCCAGCAGCTTGGGGCAGCGGGAACTGCCCGATACGCAGTATTTT.

This chain joins TRBV5-1 and TRBJ1-6; D possibly corresponds to TRBD1 (5 bases). In germline, CDR1 is SGHRS, CDR2 YFSETQ. There are 15 residues in the CDR3. V shed 0 bases and J shed 7 bases, with 11 bases lying between them. CDR3 amino acids: CASSLDMGGNSPLHF. CDR3 in DNA: TGCGCCAGCAGCTTGGATATGGGGGGAAATTCACCCCTCCACTTT.

This sequence joins TRBV3-1 (or the pseudogene TRBV3-2) and TRBJ2-5; 9 nucleotides line up with TRBD2. Losses at the gene ends were 0 bases for V and 10 bases for J; bases not matched to a gene: 9. CDR3 length: 15 residues. Germline CDR1 LGHDT, CDR2 YNNKEL (reference sequence). CDR3 nucleotides: TGTGCCAGCAGCCAAGATCGGGCTAGCGGGAATTACCAGTACTTC. It codes for CASSQDRASGNYQYF.

V usage is TRBV9 and J usage is TRBJ2-1; 9 positions agree with TRBD2. Trimming removed 4 bases from V and 1 base from J; junction bases left unmatched: 3. Germline lookup yields CDR1 SGDLS and CDR2 YYNGEE. This CDR3 comprises 15 residues. CDR3 sequence (DNA): TGTGCCAGCAGCCGGGCGGGAGGGTCCTACAATGAGCAGTTCTTC. It codes for CASSRAGGSYNEQFF.

The chain uses TRBV3-1 (or the pseudogene TRBV3-2) and TRBJ1-2, with unresolved D. V was trimmed by 4 bases and J by 3 bases, leaving 9 bases between them. Per the germline V gene, CDR1 is LGHDT and CDR2 is YNNKEL (reference sequence). This CDR3 region has 13 residues. CDR3 bases: TGTGCCAGCAGCCGAGGAAAAGACTATGGCTACACCTTC. Amino acids: CASSRGKDYGYTF.

This clone occurred a few times. The chain employs TRBV11-2 and TRBJ1-6, with D uncertain. The CDR3 extends over 15 amino acids. Deletions cut 1 base from V and 4 bases from J, with 8 bases between. Germline lookup yields CDR1 SGHAT and CDR2 FQNNGV. CDR3 in amino acids: CASSLAGQYNSPLHF. The CDR3 DNA reads TGTGCCAGCAGCTTAGCAGGCCAATATAATTCACCCCTCCACTTT.

The J gene is TRBJ2-2, the V gene TRBV5-1; 9 bases fit TRBD2. Trimming took 0 bases from V and 6 from J; bases not matched to a gene: 3. Germline assignment: CDR1 SGHRS and CDR2 YFSETQ. This CDR3 has 15 amino acids. The CDR3 region has the DNA TGCGCCAGCAGCTTGGCCCTAGCGGGATCCGGGGAGCTGTTTTTT. Its translation is CASSLALAGSGELFF.

The chain joins TRBV15 to TRBJ2-7; 8 nucleotides agree with TRBD1. Looked up from germline, CDR1 is LNHNV and CDR2 is YYDKDF (reference sequence). With 11 bases clipped from V and 5 bases from J, the junction kept 8 bases outside the gene matches. There are 12 residues in the CDR3. The CDR3 spells CAVGQGRDEQYF. The CDR3 DNA sequence: TGTGCCGTTGGACAGGGACGGGACGAGCAGTACTTC.

The genes are TRBV10-3 and TRBJ1-3; D remains unclear. This CDR3 is 15 amino acids long. CDR1 and CDR2 from the germline V gene are ENHRY and SYGVKD. The V and J ends lost 3 bases and 0 bases respectively, with 9 bases between them. The CDR3 sequence: CAISDGGNSGNTIYF. For the CDR3, the DNA is TGTGCCATCAGTGACGGCGGCAACTCTGGAAACACCATATATTTT.

The J gene is TRBJ1-1, the V gene TRBV7-8, with D perhaps TRBD1 (5 bases). Between the trimmed V and J ends, which lost 1 base and 1 base, there was a span of 13 bases. There are 16 residues in the CDR3. Germline V gives CDR1 SGHVS, CDR2 FQNEAQ. CDR3: CASSLGRGRANTEAFF. DNA for the CDR3: TGTGCCAGCAGCTTAGGACGAGGCAGGGCGAACACTGAAGCTTTCTTT.

This clone was seen a few times. The CDR3 sequence: CASSQGLRYEQYF. The CDR3 coding sequence is TGTGCCAGCAGCCAGGGACTACGCTACGAGCAGTACTTC. The V call is TRBV7-9, the J call TRBJ2-7, with 7 bases aligning to TRBD2. The germline V gene has CDR1 SEHNR and CDR2 FQNEAQ (reference sequence). The length of the CDR3 is 13 residues. After removal of 5 bases from V and 3 bases from J, the junction contained 4 bases not matched to a gene.

The J gene is TRBJ2-4, the V gene TRBV28, with D perhaps TRBD2 (5 bases). The V end lost 1 base, the J end lost 1 base, and 11 bases lay between the germline ends. This CDR3 spans 16 amino acids. The germline V gene has CDR1 MDHEN and CDR2 SYDVKM. The CDR3 region has the DNA TGTGCCAGCAGTTTATCGGGCAGGAGGGCCAAAAACATTCAGTACTTC. Its translation: CASSLSGRRAKNIQYF.

This rearrangement joins TRBV19 to TRBJ2-3; 9 bases align to TRBD2. Germline-derived CDR1 and CDR2 are LNHDA and SQIVND (reference sequence). This CDR3 has 17 amino acids. The junction had 14 bases not matched to a gene; V was cut back by 6 bases and J by 4 bases. This CDR3 reads CASSPTGAGGYADTQYF. The CDR3 nucleotides are TGTGCCAGTAGCCCTACTGGCGCGGGAGGGTACGCAGATACGCAGTATTTT.